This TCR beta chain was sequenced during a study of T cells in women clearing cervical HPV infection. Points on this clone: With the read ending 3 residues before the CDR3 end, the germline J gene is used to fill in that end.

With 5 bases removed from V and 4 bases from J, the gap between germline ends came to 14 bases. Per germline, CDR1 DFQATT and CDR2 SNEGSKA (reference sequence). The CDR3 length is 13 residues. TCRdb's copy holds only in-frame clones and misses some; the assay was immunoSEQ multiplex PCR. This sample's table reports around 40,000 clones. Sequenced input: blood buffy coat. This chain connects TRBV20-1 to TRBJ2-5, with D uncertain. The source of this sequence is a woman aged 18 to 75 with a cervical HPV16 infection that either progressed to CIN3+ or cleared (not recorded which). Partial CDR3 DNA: TGCAGTGCTCCCCCCCGGGTGCGAGAGACC. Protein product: CSAPPRVRET. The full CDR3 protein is CSAPPRVRETQYF.